These 10 T cell receptor beta chains originate from one sample sequenced in a study of Graves' ophthalmopathy and Graves' hyperthyroidism (dated by TCRdb to the late 2010s). The listed sequencing device is Illumina HiSeq 2000. TCR beta CDR3 regions were amplified from RNA transcripts for repertoire sequencing. HTBI primers and the Qiagen OneStep RT-PCR kit were used in a first-round RT-PCR, which was followed by a second-round multiplex PCR, size selection and purification. Using fastp at Q25 and MiXCR, TCRdb reprocessed the public reads and kept productive beta chains. For every CDR3 protein sequence, its rows merge into one entry that carries the most common genes and DNA. This sample comprises 1 million to 1.3 million distinct CDR3 sequences, around a third of them detected only once. The top ten hold 11% of the sample. The specimen was peripheral blood or thyroid tissue (not recorded which). The receptors were sampled from an adult man with Graves' hyperthyroidism.

Many counts were recorded for this clonotype. V and J are TRBV15 and TRBJ2-7; D may be TRBD1 or TRBD2 (5 bases each). The V end lost 0 bases, the J end lost 3 bases, and 12 bases lay between the germline ends. CDR1 and CDR2 (germline): LNHNV, YYDKDF (reference sequence). CDR3 size: 15 residues. DNA of the CDR3: TGTGCCACCAGCAGAGATCAGGCAGGGAGCTACGAGCAGTACTTC. This gives the protein CATSRDQAGSYEQYF.

This clonotype occurred many times. V usage is TRBV29-1 and J usage is TRBJ1-4; D is uncertain. V lost 5 bases and J 7 bases, leaving 8 bases between the germline ends. The germline gives CDR1 SQVTM, CDR2 ANQGSEA. CDR3 length: 11 amino acids. CDR3 region: CSVMLGEKLFF. The CDR3 DNA reads TGCAGCGTTATGCTTGGTGAAAAACTGTTTTTT.

A word on this clonotype: A read error may produce the germline difference seen at one junction end. The chain has TRBV7-2 and TRBJ2-5; 7 bases match TRBD2. This CDR3 is 15 amino acids long. CDR1 and CDR2 from the germline V gene are SGHTA and FQGNSA. The CDR3 nucleotides read TGTGCCGGCAGCTTGTTCGAGCGGGGAGGAGAGACCCAGTACTTC. Residues: CAGSLFERGGETQYF.

The chain uses TRBV11-3 and TRBJ2-5, with TRBD1 identical over 8 bases. Germline V lookup: CDR1 SGHNT, CDR2 YENEEA. The CDR3 has 14 amino acids. Trimming took 7 bases from V and 5 from J; bases not matched to a gene: 9. The CDR3 nucleotides read TGTGCCAGCATCGCGGACAGGGTTTTCGAGACCCAGTACTTC. As protein: CASIADRVFETQYF.

The chain employs TRBV20-1 and TRBJ1-1; D possibly corresponds to TRBD1 (6 bases). The V gene's germline CDR1 is DFQATT and CDR2 SNEGSKA (reference sequence). This CDR3 is 13 amino acids long. V was shortened by 5 bases and J by 4 bases, with 14 bases between the two germline ends. CDR3 in DNA: TGCAGTGCTCCGACAGAGGGGGGCACTGAAGCTTTCTTT. Translation gives CSAPTEGGTEAFF.

Ten or more counts support this clonotype. The rearrangement links TRBV11-2 to TRBJ2-7; 14 bases match TRBD2. J lost 3 bases, V lost 3 bases, and 7 bases had no gene match. Germline V gene data show CDR1 as SGHAT and CDR2 as FQNNGV. CDR3 length: 17 amino acids. CDR3 sequence: CASSFSTGTSGGYEQYF. CDR3 DNA: TGTGCCAGCAGCTTTAGTACCGGGACTAGCGGGGGCTACGAGCAGTACTTC.

This clonotype came up a few times. The rearrangement joins TRBV3-1 to TRBJ2-7; D gene ambiguous. The ends were cut back, 5 bases at V and 2 bases at J, with 13 bases in the middle. Germline values: CDR1 LGHDT, CDR2 YNNKEL (reference sequence). The CDR3 is 14 amino acids. The CDR3 coding sequence is TGTGCCAGCAGCAGAAACCCGGGCCCCTACGAGCAGTACTTC. It is translated as CASSRNPGPYEQYF.

A few counts support this clonotype. The chain links TRBV7-9 to TRBJ2-7; TRBD2 aligns across 7 bases. CDR1 is SEHNR, CDR2 FQNEAQ, per germline (reference sequence). Trimming removed 3 bases from V and 6 bases from J; junction bases left unmatched: 5. The CDR3 runs 13 residues. CDR3 residues: CASSLGGSTEQYF. The CDR3 nucleotides are TGTGCCAGCAGCTTGGGCGGGAGCACCGAGCAGTACTTC.

The chain employs TRBV7-2 and TRBJ1-2; D gene uncertain. The V gene's germline CDR1 is SGHTA and CDR2 FQGNSA. V lost 6 bases to trimming and J lost 12 bases, with 20 bases between them. The CDR3 is 13 amino acids. CDR3 nucleotides: TGTGCCAGCAGTTTTAACCCCGGCAGCGGAAACACCTTC. As protein: CASSFNPGSGNTF.

A remark on this clonotype: Because it lacks the conserved phenylalanine or tryptophan at the end, this CDR3 is likely a read error. The CDR3 loop reads CSASLDSSYEQYL. CDR3 sequence (DNA): TGCAGTGCTAGTTTGGACTCCTCCTACGAGCAGTACTTG. The gene calls are TRBV20-1 and TRBJ2-7, with TRBD2 as a possible D gene (5 bases). The CDR3 consists of 13 residues. Trimming removed 3 bases from V and 0 bases from J, with 9 bases in between. Germline CDR1 DFQATT, CDR2 SNEGSKA (reference sequence).